These T cell receptor beta chains were read from a single sample in a study of long-term antiretroviral therapy in people with HIV. Generated by immunoSEQ multiplex PCR, the TCRdb table keeps only in-frame clones and is missing some. The table records under 30,000 clones, just under 95% of them present only once. The sequenced sample was unsorted PBMCs, obtained 5.3 years after starting antiretroviral therapy. These TCRs come from a man aged 50 to 60 with HIV. The CDR3 runs from the conserved cysteine through the conserved F or W. The D gene is left open where the match is weak. Rows give clone size only sometimes, using once, few, many, or a class for an expanded clone.

d_call: TRBD1; clone_size: -; v_call: TRBV28; j_call: TRBJ2-2; cdr3_nt: TGTGCCAGCAGTTACCAGACAGGGACCGGGGAGCTGTTTTTT; cdr3_aa: CASSYQTGTGELFF
d_call: TRBD1; clone_size: -; v_call: TRBV5-1; j_call: TRBJ2-3; cdr3_nt: TGCGCCAGCAGCTCCCGGGACAGGGGGCGGATATTGGCAGATACGCAGTATTTT; cdr3_aa: CASSSRDRGRILADTQYF
d_call: -; clone_size: -; v_call: TRBV6-1; j_call: TRBJ1-2; cdr3_nt: TGTGCCAGCAGTGAGACACATTTGGGTTTAGGCTACACCTTC; cdr3_aa: CASSETHLGLGYTF
d_call: -; clone_size: once; v_call: TRBV7-2; j_call: TRBJ2-7; cdr3_nt: TGTGCCAGCAGCGTGGACGGACCCTACGAGCAGTACTTC; cdr3_aa: CASSVDGPYEQYF
d_call: TRBD2; clone_size: -; v_call: TRBV9; j_call: TRBJ2-7; cdr3_nt: TGTGCCAGCAGCACGGGGGGTATCTCCTACGAGCAGTACTTC; cdr3_aa: CASSTGGISYEQYF
d_call: TRBD1; clone_size: -; v_call: TRBV14; j_call: TRBJ1-1; cdr3_nt: TGTGCCAGCAGCCTGAGGACAGGGAGGGACACTGAAGCTTTCTTT; cdr3_aa: CASSLRTGRDTEAFF
d_call: -; clone_size: -; v_call: TRBV19; j_call: TRBJ1-4; cdr3_nt: TGTGCCAGTAGTATAGGAGGCCGAATTAATGAAAAACTGTTTTTT; cdr3_aa: CASSIGGRINEKLFF
d_call: -; clone_size: -; v_call: TRBV7-2; j_call: TRBJ1-2; cdr3_nt: TGTGCCAGCAGCCTGAGGAGTTGGGACTATGGCTACACCTTC; cdr3_aa: CASSLRSWDYGYTF
d_call: -; clone_size: -; v_call: TRBV5-4; j_call: TRBJ2-2; cdr3_nt: TGTGCCAGCAGCCCGGTTGCGGGGCTATCCGGGGAGCTGTTTTTT; cdr3_aa: CASSPVAGLSGELFF
d_call: -; clone_size: -; v_call: TRBV6-4; j_call: TRBJ2-1; cdr3_nt: TGTGCCAGCAGTGACTCTTTTTACACCGGTGAGCAGTTCTTC; cdr3_aa: CASSDSFYTGEQFF
d_call: -; clone_size: -; v_call: TRBV13; j_call: TRBJ2-6; cdr3_nt: TGTGCCAGCAGCCCCCCCCAGGGAGCAAGCTCTGGGGCCAACGTCCTGACTTTC; cdr3_aa: CASSPPQGASSGANVLTF
d_call: -; clone_size: -; v_call: TRBV7-2; j_call: TRBJ2-7; cdr3_nt: TGTGCCAGCAGCTCTCGGAAATGGGGCCTTACTTTTCCCTACGAGCAGTACTTC; cdr3_aa: CASSSRKWGLTFPYEQYF
d_call: TRBD1; clone_size: -; v_call: TRBV4-1; j_call: TRBJ1-6; cdr3_nt: TGCGCCAGCAGCCAAGGCCGGGACAGGGTTAGACCCCTCCACTTT; cdr3_aa: CASSQGRDRVRPLHF
d_call: -; clone_size: -; v_call: TRBV29-1; j_call: TRBJ1-2; cdr3_nt: TGCAGCGTTCGGTCAGGGACCTATGGCTACACCTTC; cdr3_aa: CSVRSGTYGYTF
d_call: -; clone_size: -; v_call: TRBV28; j_call: TRBJ1-2; cdr3_nt: TGTGCCATCTACGCGGGGGCGGGCTATGGCTACACCTTC; cdr3_aa: CAIYAGAGYGYTF
d_call: -; clone_size: -; v_call: TRBV21-1; j_call: TRBJ1-2; cdr3_nt: TGTGCCAGCAGCTCGTACAACTATGGCTACACCTTC; cdr3_aa: CASSSYNYGYTF
d_call: -; clone_size: -; v_call: TRBV29-1; j_call: TRBJ2-3; cdr3_nt: TGCAGCGTTCGGGCTAGCGTTACAGATACGCAGTATTTT; cdr3_aa: CSVRASVTDTQYF
d_call: -; clone_size: -; v_call: TRBV7-9; j_call: TRBJ2-7; cdr3_nt: TGTGCCAGCAGCTTAGACCTTCCCCCGAGCTCCTACGAGCAGTACTTC; cdr3_aa: CASSLDLPPSSYEQYF
d_call: TRBD2; clone_size: -; v_call: TRBV2; j_call: TRBJ2-1; cdr3_nt: TGTGCCAGCAGTGGGTCGGGGGGGGACAATGAGCAGTTCTTC; cdr3_aa: CASSGSGGDNEQFF
d_call: -; clone_size: -; v_call: TRBV7-3; j_call: TRBJ2-2; cdr3_nt: TGTGCCAGCAGCTTATTACAGGGTAACACCGGGGAGCTGTTTTTT; cdr3_aa: CASSLLQGNTGELFF
d_call: TRBD1; clone_size: -; v_call: TRBV5-4; j_call: TRBJ1-1; cdr3_nt: TGTGCCAGCAGCCCCCCGACAGGGGCGAGTACTGAAGCTTTCTTT; cdr3_aa: CASSPPTGASTEAFF
d_call: -; clone_size: -; v_call: TRBV19; j_call: TRBJ1-1; cdr3_nt: TGTGCCACCCTATCCGGCGCAGGGAAAACTGAAGCTTTCTTT; cdr3_aa: CATLSGAGKTEAFF
d_call: -; clone_size: -; v_call: TRBV19; j_call: TRBJ1-3; cdr3_nt: TGTGCCAGTAACCCGGGGGCAGTTGGAAACACCATATATTTT; cdr3_aa: CASNPGAVGNTIYF
d_call: -; clone_size: once; v_call: TRBV19; j_call: TRBJ2-3; cdr3_nt: TGTGCCAGTAGTATCAGTACAGATACGCAGTATTTT; cdr3_aa: CASSISTDTQYF
d_call: -; clone_size: -; v_call: TRBV13; j_call: TRBJ1-6; cdr3_nt: TGTGCCAGCAGCTCGTATGCGGGCCGTAATTCACCCCTCCACTTT; cdr3_aa: CASSSYAGRNSPLHF
d_call: -; clone_size: -; v_call: TRBV19; j_call: TRBJ1-6; cdr3_nt: TGTGCCAGTAGTATAGTTGGGGGTTATAATTCACCCCTCCACTTT; cdr3_aa: CASSIVGGYNSPLHF
d_call: TRBD1; clone_size: -; v_call: TRBV9; j_call: TRBJ1-2; cdr3_nt: TGTGCCAGCAGCGTATGGCGGGACAGTACTAACTATGGCTACACCTTC; cdr3_aa: CASSVWRDSTNYGYTF
d_call: -; clone_size: few; v_call: TRBV6-4; j_call: TRBJ2-2; cdr3_nt: TGTGCCAGCAGTGACACGATAAAGGGGGAGCTGTTTTTT; cdr3_aa: CASSDTIKGELFF
d_call: TRBD1; clone_size: once; v_call: TRBV2; j_call: TRBJ1-1; cdr3_nt: TGTGCCAGCTCTCGAGAAGGGGGCTCCACTGAAGCTTTCTTT; cdr3_aa: CASSREGGSTEAFF
d_call: TRBD2; clone_size: -; v_call: TRBV25-1; j_call: TRBJ2-3; cdr3_nt: TGTGCCAGCAGTGCCGCAGCGGGGGGCACAGATACGCAGTATTTT; cdr3_aa: CASSAAAGGTDTQYF
d_call: TRBD1; clone_size: once; v_call: TRBV5-1; j_call: TRBJ2-1; cdr3_nt: TGCGCCAGCCGCCTTCGGGGACAGGGGGGGAATGAGCAGTTCTTC; cdr3_aa: CASRLRGQGGNEQFF